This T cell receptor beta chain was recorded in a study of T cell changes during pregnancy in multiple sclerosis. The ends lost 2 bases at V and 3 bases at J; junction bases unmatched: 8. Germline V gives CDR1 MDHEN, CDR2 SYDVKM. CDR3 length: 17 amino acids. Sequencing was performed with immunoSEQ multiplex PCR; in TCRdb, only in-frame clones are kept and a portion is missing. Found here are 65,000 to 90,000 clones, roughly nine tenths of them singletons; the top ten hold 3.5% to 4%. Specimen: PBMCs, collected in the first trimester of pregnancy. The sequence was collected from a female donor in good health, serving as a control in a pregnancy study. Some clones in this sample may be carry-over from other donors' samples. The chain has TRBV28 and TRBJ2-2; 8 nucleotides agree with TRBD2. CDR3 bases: TGTGCCAGCAGTTTAGCCGGGGGGGCCGACGACACCGGGGAGCTGTTTTTT. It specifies CASSLAGGADDTGELFF.